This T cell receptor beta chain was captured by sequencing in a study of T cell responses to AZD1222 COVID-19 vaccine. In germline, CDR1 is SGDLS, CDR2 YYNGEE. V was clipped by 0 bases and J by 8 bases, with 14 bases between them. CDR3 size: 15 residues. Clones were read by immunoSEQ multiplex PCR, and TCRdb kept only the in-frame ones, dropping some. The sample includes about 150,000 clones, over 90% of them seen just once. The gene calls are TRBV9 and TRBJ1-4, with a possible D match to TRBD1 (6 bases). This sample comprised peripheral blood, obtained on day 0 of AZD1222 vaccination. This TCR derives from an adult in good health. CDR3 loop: CASSVEAGVGEKLFF. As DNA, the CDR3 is TGTGCCAGCAGCGTAGAGGCAGGGGTGGGGGAAAAACTGTTTTTT.